The 3 T cell receptor beta chains below all came from one sample that was sequenced in a study of CD8+ T cells in alopecia areata. Sequencing used cDNA as its template, made by extracting RNA and reverse transcribing it. This table comes from immunoSEQ multiplex PCR, and its TCRdb copy is limited to in-frame clones, with some not included. The sample includes around 13,000 clones, 68% seen only once; the top ten take roughly 7%. As for treatment: oral pan-JAK inhibitor, 5-10 mg twice daily. The investigators collected lesional scalp punch biopsies and peripheral blood from alopecia areata patients. Sequences were derived from skin, sampled at week 4, from a patient treated with tofacitinib. The receptors were gathered from a human donor with alopecia areata.

The chain joins TRBV7-9 to TRBJ2-7; 13 nucleotides agree with TRBD2. There are 16 residues in the CDR3. CDR1 is SEHNR and CDR2 is FQNEAQ in the germline V gene (reference sequence). The V gene end was trimmed by 5 bases and the J gene end by 4 bases; junction bases not matched to a gene: 8. CDR3 loop: CASSLRLAGGSYEQYF. CDR3 DNA: TGTGCCAGCAGCCTGAGACTAGCGGGGGGATCTTACGAGCAGTACTTC.

In its sample, this clone was seen once. The chain joins TRBV9 to TRBJ1-1; no reliable D call. CDR1 is SGDLS and CDR2 is YYNGEE in the germline V gene. Trimming left V 0 bases short and J 0 bases short, with 9 bases between. This CDR3 has 15 amino acids. The CDR3 sequence: CASSVDPGVNTEAFF. The CDR3 region has the DNA TGTGCCAGCAGCGTAGATCCGGGCGTGAACACTGAAGCTTTCTTT.

The rearrangement joins TRBV29-1 to TRBJ1-2; D might be TRBD1 (5 bases). Germline V gives CDR1 SQVTM, CDR2 ANQGSEA. Trimming shortened V by 8 bases and J by 4 bases, and 17 bases separated the two germline ends. This CDR3 is built from 13 residues. The CDR3 nucleotides read TGCAGCTCTAGAGGAGGGGCGTCCTATGGCTACACCTTC. This gives the protein CSSRGGASYGYTF.